The T cell receptor (beta chain) under discussion was sequenced for a study of blood T cell repertoires in COVID-19. Turning to the study itself: The study drew acute and convalescent COVID-19 samples from the United States, Italy and Spain. T cells, B-cell-depleted T cells, or PBMCs supplied cDNA or gDNA.

Original processing methods: Amplification of reference gene primers provided the estimated nucleated cell counts. Assay used: immunoSEQ multiplex PCR; TCRdb lists only in-frame clones, some missing. The DNA was the basis for D and trimming; V, J and clone size are from that table. The top ten hold approximately 19% of the sample, which has some 38,000 clones, roughly nine tenths seen once. The CDR3 extends over 14 amino acids. Germline CDR1 is SGHVS and CDR2 is FQNEAQ. With 3 bases removed from V and 1 base from J, the gap between germline ends came to 7 bases. The source is a man in his 70s with acute or convalescent COVID-19. Input material: peripheral blood. This chain links TRBV7-8 with TRBJ1-5, with a possible D match to TRBD1 (6 bases). CDR3 in amino acids: CASSLGQSNQPQHF. The CDR3 bases are TGTGCCAGCAGCTTGGGACAAAGCAATCAGCCCCAGCATTTT.